This T cell receptor beta chain was recovered during a study of T cells in Graves' hyperthyroidism and ophthalmopathy. Study-wide results and limits: Among clonotypes expanded in thyroid above 0.001, most were also found in blood. Through a model of 13 V-J features, ophthalmopathy was separated from stable hyperthyroidism.

This clonotype was counted at least ten times. Its antigen is unknown. Researchers took RNA transcripts and amplified the TCR beta CDR3 regions from them. Initially, a first-round RT-PCR of the TCR CDR3 employed the HTBI primer set. TCRdb re-called the multiplex PCR reads with MiXCR, one entry per CDR3 protein. Of 800,000 or so distinct CDR3 sequences detected, approximately 40% appear once; the ten largest clones hold 7.5% to 9.5%. The specimen was blood. The TCR comes from a man younger than 35 with Graves' hyperthyroidism.

The CDR3 DNA is TGTGCCAGCGTGAACACTGAAGCTTTCTTT. It yields the protein CASVNTEAFF. The chain has TRBV6-5 and TRBJ1-1; D remains ambiguous. The V gene's germline CDR1 is MNHEY and CDR2 SVGAGI. Trimming took off 8 bases at V and 0 bases at J, with 1 base between the two ends. The length of the CDR3 is 10 residues.